Here is one T cell receptor (beta chain) with its context. Its antigen is unidentified. The data were produced by immunoSEQ multiplex PCR, yet TCRdb's version contains in-frame clones alone and is incomplete. The sample lists 46,000 or so clones, 75% to 95% seen once, with about 0.7% in the top ten. This specimen belongs to a study of Tregs in tolerant kidney transplant recipients. Broader study findings: The small number of patients limits these findings pending further validation. Tregs expanded with activated donor B cells seemed most donor-specific.

V lost 2 bases, J lost 6 bases, and 1 base stayed unmatched. The germline V gene has CDR1 SNHLY and CDR2 FYNNEI. The CDR3 runs to 15 residues. Regulatory T cells were sorted from thawed PBMCs rested overnight at 37°C with about 210 IU/ml IL-2. The chain employs TRBV2 and TRBJ2-1; 13 nucleotides align to TRBD2. The TCR sequence derives from a human donor in good health. The sample comprised Tregs from blood. In DNA, the CDR3 is TGTGCCAGCAGTGAAAGACTAGCGGGGGGCAATGAGCAGTTCTTC. Translating gives CASSERLAGGNEQFF.